The 19 T cell receptor beta chains reported below all come from one sample, sequenced in a study of glioma-infiltrating T cells. Using RNA template, CDR3s of TCR alpha and beta were amplified with iRepertoire arm-PCR. TCRdb used MiXCR to reprocess the multiplex PCR reads, holding one entry per CDR3 protein. The sample consists of 150,000 to 200,000 distinct CDR3 sequences, over 25% of them appearing once. The sequencing sample was made of glioma tissue, nonneoplastic brain tissue, or PBMCs (not recorded which). The source of these receptors is a human donor with low-grade glioma or glioblastoma, undergoing nonglioma brain surgery, or in good health (not recorded which).

Comment on this clonotype: The CDR3 ends on some other residue instead of the conserved phenylalanine or tryptophan, so this is likely a read error. The chain joins TRBV6-1 to TRBJ1-6; D perhaps matches TRBD1 (5 bases). CDR1 MNHNS and CDR2 SASEGT come from the germline V gene. Trimming took 2 bases from V and 11 from J, leaving 10 bases between them. The CDR3 extends over 13 amino acids. CDR3: CASSERDDPPLHL. The CDR3 nucleotides are TGTGCCAGCAGTGAACGGGACGATCCACCCCTCCACCTT.

This clonotype was seen ten or more times. The chain recombines TRBV20-1 with TRBJ1-5; 8 bases align to TRBD1. The junction had 10 bases not matched to a gene; V was cut back by 4 bases and J by 5 bases. Per germline, CDR1 DFQATT and CDR2 SNEGSKA (reference sequence). The CDR3 sequence is 15 residues long. The CDR3 nucleotides read TGCAGTGCTAATCTTCTGGGACAGGACTATCAGCCCCAGCATTTT. Translating it yields CSANLLGQDYQPQHF.

V and J are TRBV28 and TRBJ2-1; D not resolved. V shed 11 bases and J shed 2 bases, with 10 bases lying between them. The CDR3 runs 12 residues. Germline V gene sequence: CDR1 MDHEN, CDR2 SYDVKM. The CDR3 bases are TGTGCCCTCGTTCCTACCTACAATGAGCAGTTCTTC. It codes for CALVPTYNEQFF. Using reference TRBV28 and TRBJ2-1 for the parts outside the CDR3, the full variable domain is DVKVTQSSRYLVKRTGEKVFLECVQDMDHENMFWYRQDPGLGLRLIYFSYDVKMKEKGDIPEGYSVSREKKERFSLILESASTNQTSMYLCALVPTYNEQFFGPGTRLTVL.

The V and J genes are TRBV4-1 and TRBJ1-4; a possible D gene is TRBD1 (5 bases). V was trimmed by 3 bases and J by 5 bases, leaving 13 bases between them. The CDR3 contains 15 residues. Germline CDR1 is MGHRA and CDR2 is YSYEKL. Here the CDR3 DNA reads TGCGCCAGCAGCCAGCCCCTTCGGGGGAATGAAAAACTGTTTTTT. It codes for CASSQPLRGNEKLFF.

This clonotype was recorded only once. CDR3 nucleotide sequence: TGTGCCAGGAAGGGAAGGGCGCTTAGCAATCAGCCCCAGCATTTT. Protein: CARKGRALSNQPQHF. The chain combines TRBV27 with TRBJ1-5; no clear D. The V end lost 9 bases, the J end lost 0 bases, and 15 bases lay between the germline ends. The germline V gene encodes CDR1 MNHEY and CDR2 SMNVEV (reference sequence). CDR3 length equals 15 residues.

This clonotype was observed many times. The V call is TRBV4-3, the J call TRBJ1-1; D gene ambiguous. The CDR3 contains 13 residues. Germline V gene sequence: CDR1 LGHNA, CDR2 YSLEER. V lost 0 bases, J lost 2 bases, and 4 bases lay in between. This chain's CDR3 is CASSQDFNTEAFF. The CDR3 bases are TGCGCCAGCAGCCAAGATTTTAACACTGAAGCTTTCTTT.

In the case of this clonotype: The junction differs from germline at one of its ends, possibly a read error. The chain employs TRBV20-1 and TRBJ2-1, with 10 bases fitting TRBD1. Germline CDR1 and CDR2: DFQATT and SNEGSKA (reference sequence). The CDR3 spans 16 residues. CDR3 region: CCASDHGQGVRNEQFF. The CDR3 nucleotides are TGCTGTGCCAGCGACCACGGACAGGGGGTGAGAAATGAGCAGTTCTTC.

There are many counts of this clonotype. The chain has TRBV7-2 and TRBJ2-3; D unresolved. CDR1 is SGHTA and CDR2 is FQGNSA in the germline V gene. The CDR3 totals 14 residues. V was clipped by 0 bases and J by 11 bases, with 15 bases between them. The DNA for the CDR3 is TGTGCCAGCAGCTTAGCGCGGCTAACAGACGGGCAGTATTTT. It is translated as CASSLARLTDGQYF.

This clonotype was counted only a few times. The chain recombines TRBV10-3 with TRBJ2-3, with D maybe TRBD2 (5 bases). Germline CDR1 and CDR2: ENHRY and SYGVKD. The CDR3 contains 16 residues. The V and J ends lost 4 bases and 0 bases respectively, with 14 bases between them. The CDR3 loop is CAISGQRAVSTDTQYF. CDR3 DNA sequence: TGTGCCATCAGTGGTCAACGAGCGGTTAGCACAGATACGCAGTATTTT.

There are many counts of this clonotype. This chain uses TRBV19 with TRBJ2-1, with D possibly matching TRBD2 (7 bases). This CDR3 is built from 15 residues. Deletions cut 9 bases from V and 0 bases from J, with 15 bases between. From germline, CDR1 is LNHDA and CDR2 SQIVND (reference sequence). This chain's CDR3 is CASLGGRNSYNEQFF. CDR3 in DNA: TGTGCCAGCCTCGGGGGGCGGAACTCCTACAATGAGCAGTTCTTC.

This clonotype was picked up many times. The V and J genes are TRBV6-2 or TRBV6-3 and TRBJ1-2; a weak D match, TRBD1 (6 bases). This CDR3 spans 13 amino acids. Looked up from germline, CDR1 is MNHEY and CDR2 is SVGEGT. Trimming stripped 7 bases from V and 4 bases from J, with 13 bases between. The CDR3 spells CASTKDSFYGYTF. The CDR3 nucleotides are TGTGCCAGCACCAAGGACAGCTTCTATGGCTACACCTTC.

This clonotype appeared many times. The chain employs TRBV2 and TRBJ2-3; D remains ambiguous. The CDR3 covers 14 residues. V was shortened by 2 bases and J by 2 bases, with 8 bases between the two germline ends. Germline CDR1 SNHLY, CDR2 FYNNEI. CDR3 bases: TGTGCCAGCAGTGAATTGATCCTCACAGATACGCAGTATTTT. It yields the protein CASSELILTDTQYF.

This clonotype occurred many times. This chain links TRBV12-3 or TRBV12-4 with TRBJ1-2; D is possibly TRBD1 (5 bases). CDR3 length: 11 amino acids. Trimming left V 6 bases short and J 6 bases short, with 8 bases between. CDR3 sequence: CASRRQNGYTF. The DNA of the CDR3 is TGTGCCAGCAGGCGACAGAATGGCTACACCTTC.

This clonotype has just a few counts. The chain is built from TRBV7-3 and TRBJ2-3; D possibly corresponds to TRBD2 (5 bases). Trimming took off 4 bases at V and 2 bases at J, with 7 bases between the two ends. Germline loops: CDR1 SGHTA, CDR2 FQGTGA. The CDR3 is 13 residues long. The CDR3 sequence: CASSSGNTDTQYF. As DNA, the CDR3 is TGTGCCAGCAGCTCGGGGAACACAGATACGCAGTATTTT.

The V and J genes are TRBV27 and TRBJ2-7, with D unclear. CDR1 MNHEY and CDR2 SMNVEV come from the germline V gene (reference sequence). CDR3 length equals 14 residues. Between the trimmed V and J ends, which lost 5 bases and 0 bases, there was a span of 11 bases. CDR3 sequence: CASSQSHLSYEQYF. The CDR3, as DNA: TGTGCCAGCAGTCAATCACATCTCTCCTACGAGCAGTACTTC.

This clonotype was observed many times. This chain uses TRBV7-9 with TRBJ2-3; 9 positions agree with TRBD2. The CDR3 extends over 15 amino acids. Germline values: CDR1 SEHNR, CDR2 FQNEAQ (reference sequence). V lost 0 bases to trimming and J lost 4 bases; unmatched junction nucleotides: 2. DNA of the CDR3: TGTGCCAGCAGCTTAGCGTTAGCGGGAGCAGATACGCAGTATTTT. Amino acid sequence: CASSLALAGADTQYF.

The J gene is TRBJ2-7, the V gene TRBV7-9; TRBD1 matches 10 bases. The CDR3 extends over 16 amino acids. Germline trimming cut 3 bases from V and 4 bases from J; bases unmatched to any gene: 9. Germline CDR1 and CDR2: SEHNR and FQNEAQ (reference sequence). The CDR3 spells CASSLEGTGDPYEQYF. DNA of the CDR3: TGTGCCAGCAGCTTGGAAGGGACAGGGGACCCATACGAGCAGTACTTC.

As to this clonotype: Given a much more abundant clone one base away, this may be a read error. The V and J genes are TRBV4-2 and TRBJ2-5; possibly TRBD1 for D (6 bases). This CDR3 comprises 14 residues. CDR1 is LGHNA and CDR2 is YNFKEQ in the germline V gene. In DNA form, the CDR3 reads TGTGCCAGCAGCCAAACCGGGACACAAGAGACCAAGTACTTC. It yields the protein CASSQTGTQETKYF.

Worth noting for this clonotype: This could be a read error, since a much larger clone is one nucleotide away. This rearrangement joins TRBV19 to TRBJ2-3; 8 positions agree with TRBD1. V lost 4 bases and J lost 8; bases outside the gene matches: 5. CDR1 and CDR2 (germline): LNHDA, SQIVND (reference sequence). The CDR3 is made up of 13 amino acids. CDR3 loop: CASSTYRGATQYF. CDR3 in DNA: TGTGCCAGTAGTACCTACAGGGGGGCTACGCAGTATTTT.